These 27 T cell receptor beta chains were sequenced from one sample in a study of blood T cell repertoires in COVID-19. The data were produced by immunoSEQ multiplex PCR, yet TCRdb's version contains in-frame clones alone and is incomplete. The repertoire holds about 150,000 clones, roughly 89% seen once, with around 2.9% in the top ten. The sequenced material came from peripheral blood. These receptors came from a man in his sixties with active or convalescent COVID-19.

This clone came up once. The chain employs TRBV7-8 and TRBJ2-1; D is unclear. The V end lost 1 base, the J end lost 6 bases, and 7 bases lay between the germline ends. There are 13 residues in the CDR3. CDR1 is SGHVS, CDR2 FQNEAQ, per germline. Written as DNA, the CDR3 is TGTGCCAGCAGCTTAGGTTCCCTCAATGAGCAGTTCTTC. It encodes CASSLGSLNEQFF. Full variable domain (outside the CDR3, taken from reference TRBV7-8 and TRBJ2-1): GAGVSQSPRYKVAKRGQDVALRCDPISGHVSLFWYQQALGQGPEFLTYFQNEAQLDKSGLPSDRFFAERPEGSVSTLKIQRTQQEDSAVYLCASSLGSLNEQFFGPGTRLTVL.

The chain links TRBV30 to TRBJ2-1, with 8 positions matching TRBD2. The germline CDR1 and CDR2 sequences are GTSNPN and SVGIG (reference sequence). CDR3 length: 14 residues. Trimming at V came to 5 bases and at J to 6 bases, leaving 9 bases not matched to a gene. CDR3 region: CAWAGTSLFNEQFF. CDR3 DNA: TGTGCCTGGGCCGGGACTAGTCTCTTCAATGAGCAGTTCTTC.

The V and J genes are TRBV13 and TRBJ2-1; TRBD1 agrees at 10 bases. The CDR3 extends over 13 amino acids. Germline values: CDR1 PRHDT, CDR2 FYEKMQ (reference sequence). V trimming: 10 bases; J trimming: 7 bases; junction bases outside the gene matches: 7. The CDR3 here is CATQTGGKNEQFF. CDR3 in DNA: TGTGCCACTCAGACAGGGGGCAAGAATGAGCAGTTCTTC.

V usage is TRBV30 and J usage is TRBJ1-2; a possible D gene is TRBD1 (5 bases). The CDR3 has 12 amino acids. In germline, CDR1 is GTSNPN, CDR2 SVGIG (reference sequence). V was shortened by 5 bases and J by 5 bases, with 12 bases between the two germline ends. The CDR3 sequence is CAWGGTAYGYTF. CDR3 DNA: TGTGCCTGGGGGGGGACTGCATATGGCTACACCTTC.

This sequence joins TRBV6-2 or TRBV6-3 and TRBJ2-3, with D possibly TRBD2 on 7 matching bases. V was pared by 6 bases and J by 8 bases, with 24 bases between. CDR1 and CDR2 (germline): MNHEY, SVGEGT. The CDR3 loop spans 16 amino acids. The chain's CDR3 is CASSPNIGGGGATQYF. The CDR3 DNA follows: TGTGCCAGCAGCCCAAACATTGGAGGAGGGGGGGCTACGCAGTATTTT.

The rearrangement joins TRBV3-1 (or the pseudogene TRBV3-2) to TRBJ1-3; a weak D match, TRBD1 (5 bases). The CDR3 is made up of 16 amino acids. V was cut by 4 bases and J by 1 base, with 14 bases left in between. In germline, CDR1 is LGHDT, CDR2 YNNKEL (reference sequence). CDR3 bases: TGTGCCAGCAGCCTCGACCGGAGGGGTTCTGGAAACACCATATATTTT. Translated: CASSLDRRGSGNTIYF.

The gene calls are TRBV24-1 and TRBJ2-3; 12 bases match TRBD2. This CDR3 has 16 amino acids. J lost 8 bases, V lost 0 bases, and 5 bases had no gene match. CDR1 and CDR2 from the germline V gene are KGHDR and SFDVKD. The CDR3 sequence: CATSDLASGGAGTQYF. CDR3 nucleotides: TGTGCCACCAGTGATTTGGCTAGCGGGGGGGCCGGTACGCAGTATTTT.

This sequence joins TRBV18 and TRBJ2-5; D ambiguous. The germline V gene has CDR1 KGHSH and CDR2 LQKENI. The ends were cut back, 3 bases at V and 2 bases at J, with 7 bases in the middle. CDR3 length: 13 residues. CDR3 sequence reads: CASSPWAQETQYF. The DNA for the CDR3 is TGTGCCAGCTCACCGTGGGCTCAAGAGACCCAGTACTTC.

This clone was counted between two and nine times. The chain links TRBV19 to TRBJ2-2, with D maybe TRBD1 (6 bases). The germline V and J ends were trimmed by 10 bases and 4 bases, with 16 bases remaining between them. CDR1 is LNHDA and CDR2 is SQIVND in the germline V gene (reference sequence). This CDR3 contains 14 residues. The DNA of the CDR3 is TGTGCCACCAGACAAGGGACATTCACCGGGGAGCTGTTTTTT. It codes for CATRQGTFTGELFF.

The V gene is TRBV27, the J gene TRBJ2-3; 12 bases agree with TRBD2. The J segment lost 3 bases and the V segment lost 5 bases, leaving 9 bases of the junction unmatched. The CDR3 is 17 amino acids. CDR1 is MNHEY and CDR2 is SMNVEV in the germline V gene (reference sequence). The CDR3 loop is CASSPSTSGSGTDTQYF. CDR3 nucleotides: TGTGCCAGCAGTCCCTCGACTAGCGGGAGTGGAACAGATACGCAGTATTTT.

Here the CDR3 reads CASSLFGGDTQYF. In nucleotides, the CDR3 is TGTGCCAGCAGCTTGTTCGGGGGAGATACGCAGTATTTT. The chain links TRBV7-2 to TRBJ2-3; TRBD2 is a possible D gene (6 bases). Trimming removed 3 bases from V and 5 bases from J, with 9 bases in between. The length of the CDR3 is 13 residues. Germline values: CDR1 SGHTA, CDR2 FQGNSA. Together with reference TRBV7-2 and TRBJ2-3, the CDR3 gives the full variable domain: GAGVSQSPSNKVTEKGKDVELRCDPISGHTALYWYRQSLGQGLEFLIYFQGNSAPDKSGLPSDRFSAERTGGSVSTLTIQRTQQEDSAVYLCASSLFGGDTQYFGPGTRLTVL.

This clone was observed a single time. The chain recombines TRBV29-1 with TRBJ1-2, with D uncertain. From germline, CDR1 is SQVTM and CDR2 ANQGSEA. Trimming stripped 3 bases from V and 10 bases from J, with 12 bases between. This CDR3 comprises 11 residues. The CDR3 region is CSVDPGGAYTF. The CDR3 bases are TGCAGCGTTGATCCTGGAGGAGCCTACACCTTC.

The rearrangement joins TRBV25-1 to TRBJ2-5; D is unclear. The CDR3 contains 11 residues. Germline V gene data show CDR1 as MGHDK and CDR2 as SYGVNS. V dropped 6 bases and J dropped 5 bases, with 7 bases sitting between them. The CDR3 spells CASRAKETQYF. Written as DNA, the CDR3 is TGTGCCAGCAGGGCAAAGGAGACCCAGTACTTC.

A single count supports this clone. The CDR3 coding sequence is TGTGCCAGCAGTTCACCGGGACAGTATGGCTACACCTTC. Its translation: CASSSPGQYGYTF. This rearrangement joins TRBV6-5 to TRBJ1-2, with TRBD1 matching 7 bases. Trimming at V came to 4 bases and at J to 5 bases, leaving 4 bases not matched to a gene. The CDR3 loop spans 13 amino acids. CDR1 is MNHEY, CDR2 SVGAGI, per germline.

The CDR3 bases are TGTGCCAGCAGGAGATACTACGAGCAGTACTTC. This codes for CASRRYYEQYF. The chain employs TRBV6-5 and TRBJ2-7; D is unresolved. The CDR3 loop spans 11 amino acids. Germline V gene lookup returns CDR1 MNHEY and CDR2 SVGAGI. V was trimmed by 6 bases and J by 3 bases, leaving 6 bases between them.

This sequence joins TRBV5-1 and TRBJ1-5; 9 bases line up with TRBD1. This CDR3 spans 14 amino acids. Germline V lookup: CDR1 SGHRS, CDR2 YFSETQ. The junction had 8 bases not matched to a gene; V was cut back by 4 bases and J by 9 bases. The CDR3 DNA follows: TGCGCCAGCAGCCCCGGGACAGGGCCATCGCCCCAGCATTTT. Translating gives CASSPGTGPSPQHF.

V and J are TRBV28 and TRBJ2-7, with 9 bases aligning to TRBD2. In germline, CDR1 is MDHEN, CDR2 SYDVKM. This CDR3 comprises 14 residues. J gave up 6 bases and V 1 base, and 4 bases lay outside the gene matches. CDR3 amino acids: CASSLSLAGREQYF. CDR3 in DNA: TGTGCCAGCAGTTTATCTCTAGCGGGACGCGAGCAGTACTTC.

CDR3 bases: TGCGCCAGCAGCTACGGCGGAGGGGAGACCCAGTACTTC. This translates into CASSYGGGETQYF. The chain has TRBV5-1 and TRBJ2-5; weak D call: TRBD2 (6 bases). Trimming cost V 3 bases and J 5 bases, with 11 bases left between them. The germline V gene has CDR1 SGHRS and CDR2 YFSETQ. The CDR3 loop spans 13 amino acids.

This chain links TRBV7-3 with TRBJ2-3; 15 positions match TRBD2. V was clipped by 6 bases and J by 3 bases; unmatched bases: 10. This CDR3 spans 18 amino acids. The germline V gene has CDR1 SGHTA and CDR2 FQGTGA. The CDR3 reads CASRRGLAGGLRTDTQYF. CDR3 DNA: TGTGCCAGCAGACGCGGACTAGCGGGGGGGCTCAGAACAGATACGCAGTATTTT.

This sequence joins TRBV28 and TRBJ2-7; D remains unclear. CDR3 length equals 11 residues. In germline, CDR1 is MDHEN, CDR2 SYDVKM. Trimming removed 3 bases at V and 4 bases at J, with 4 bases between. The CDR3 nucleotides read TGTGCCAGCAGTTTCCAATACGAGCAGTACTTC. Translating it yields CASSFQYEQYF.

This clone was counted once. The chain uses TRBV7-2 and TRBJ2-1; 8 bases align to TRBD2. CDR3 length: 15 residues. The germline CDR1 and CDR2 sequences are SGHTA and FQGNSA. Losses at the gene ends were 1 base for V and 7 bases for J; bases not matched to a gene: 6. CDR3 sequence (DNA): TGTGCCAGCAGCTTAGACGGGGGGGCCGGGAATGAGCAGTTCTTC. It codes for CASSLDGGAGNEQFF. Looking up the rest from reference TRBV7-2 and TRBJ2-1 gives the full variable domain: GAGVSQSPSNKVTEKGKDVELRCDPISGHTALYWYRQSLGQGLEFLIYFQGNSAPDKSGLPSDRFSAERTGGSVSTLTIQRTQQEDSAVYLCASSLDGGAGNEQFFGPGTRLTVL.

This chain uses TRBV13 with TRBJ2-1; tentative D call: TRBD2 (6 bases). Germline lookup yields CDR1 PRHDT and CDR2 FYEKMQ (reference sequence). The CDR3 contains 14 residues. Trimming stripped 6 bases from V and 0 bases from J, with 9 bases between. This chain's CDR3 is CASSSGGSYNEQFF. The CDR3 DNA sequence: TGTGCCAGCAGTTCCGGGGGCTCCTACAATGAGCAGTTCTTC.

The chain links TRBV27 to TRBJ1-1; 7 bases are shared with TRBD1. The CDR3 is 14 residues long. V shed 5 bases and J 0 bases; nucleotides not matched to a gene: 3. Germline-derived CDR1 and CDR2 are MNHEY and SMNVEV (reference sequence). Written as DNA, the CDR3 is TGTGCCAGCAGTCCGACAGGGCTGAACACTGAAGCTTTCTTT. Translating it yields CASSPTGLNTEAFF.

The J gene is TRBJ1-2, the V gene TRBV28; D is ambiguous. V was clipped by 6 bases and J by 8 bases, with 10 bases between them. The CDR3 runs 11 residues. Germline CDR1 MDHEN, CDR2 SYDVKM. Here the CDR3 reads CASSRGWGYTF. The CDR3 DNA reads TGTGCCAGCAGCAGAGGGTGGGGCTACACCTTC.

J is TRBJ2-7 and V is TRBV7-2; 13 nucleotides line up with TRBD2. After removal of 5 bases from V and 0 bases from J, the junction contained 4 bases not matched to a gene. The germline V gene encodes CDR1 SGHTA and CDR2 FQGNSA. The CDR3 spans 16 residues. The DNA of the CDR3 is TGTGCCAGCAGCCTCGGGACTAGCGGGACCTCCTACGAGCAGTACTTC. This encodes CASSLGTSGTSYEQYF.

The rearrangement links TRBV19 to TRBJ2-1; unclear D gene. This CDR3 comprises 15 residues. Germline CDR1 LNHDA, CDR2 SQIVND (reference sequence). V dropped 3 bases and J dropped 0 bases, with 9 bases sitting between them. This chain's CDR3 is CASSIDVSSYNEQFF. CDR3 nucleotides: TGTGCCAGTAGTATCGATGTCAGCTCCTACAATGAGCAGTTCTTC.

This chain connects TRBV19 to TRBJ1-5; TRBD1 aligns across 7 bases. Trimming took 1 base from V and 0 from J; bases not matched to a gene: 6. Germline values: CDR1 LNHDA, CDR2 SQIVND (reference sequence). The CDR3 extends over 17 amino acids. The chain's CDR3 is CASSIGTGRYSNQPQHF. CDR3 nucleotide sequence: TGTGCCAGTAGTATAGGGACAGGCCGTTATAGCAATCAGCCCCAGCATTTT.